This TCR beta chain was observed in a study of blood T cell repertoires in COVID-19. J was trimmed by 3 bases and V by 4 bases; bases with no gene match: 3. Germline CDR1 KGHSH, CDR2 LQKENI. The CDR3 has 13 residues. In the original analysis: Researchers report that nucleated cell counts were estimated from reference gene primer amplification. TCRdb's table, derived via immunoSEQ multiplex PCR, lists solely in-frame clones and lacks some. V and J calls and clone size follow that table, whereas D and trimming were derived from the DNA. The sample contains 400,000 to 550,000 clones, roughly 87% of which appear only once. Turning to this clone: The same CDR3 also results from other DNA sequences found in this sample.

The chain is built from TRBV18 and TRBJ2-7; 7 positions match TRBD1. This receptor was taken from a woman aged 18-29 years with acute COVID-19. The sequenced material came from PBMCs or T cells enriched from blood (not recorded which). The CDR3: CASSQGASYEQYF. The CDR3, as DNA: TGTGCCAGCTCACAGGGGGCGAGCTACGAGCAGTACTTC.